This T cell receptor beta chain was identified during a study of blood T cell repertoires in COVID-19. This clone was counted once. The CDR3 has 16 residues. Germline CDR1 reads LNHDA; CDR2 reads SQIVND (reference sequence). The J segment lost 2 bases and the V segment lost 4 bases, leaving 7 bases of the junction unmatched. Original methodology: Nucleated cell counts were estimated from reference gene primer amplification. Profiling relied on immunoSEQ multiplex PCR, and the TCRdb table lists in-frame clones only, not all of them. V and J calls and clone size are copied from that table; D and trimming were computed from the DNA. Of hundreds of thousands of clones listed, approximately 87% are singletons.

The rearrangement links TRBV19 to TRBJ2-3; 9 nucleotides align to TRBD2. Source material: peripheral blood. This receptor was obtained from a man in his 60s who had recovered from COVID-19. CDR3 sequence (DNA): TGTGCCAGTAGTAGTCCTAGCGGGGTGTTCACAGATACGCAGTATTTT. Amino acid sequence: CASSSPSGVFTDTQYF.